Listed here are 16 T cell receptor beta chains from one sample, sequenced in a study of blood T cell repertoires in COVID-19. Measured with immunoSEQ multiplex PCR; TCRdb has only the in-frame clones, and not every one. Of under 150,000 clones in the sample, over 75% are singletons; the top ten hold more than 3%. The sample was PBMCs or T cells enriched from blood (not recorded which). These receptors were obtained from a man between 45 and 60 years old in a cohort exposed to, infected with or recovered from COVID-19 (not recorded which).

The rearrangement uses TRBV2 and TRBJ2-7; 11 nucleotides align to TRBD1. The J segment lost 1 base and the V segment lost 7 bases, leaving 21 bases of the junction unmatched. The V gene's germline CDR1 is SNHLY and CDR2 FYNNEI. The CDR3 extends over 20 amino acids. CDR3 bases: TGTGCCAGCAATAACCTTATCCCCCGGGACAGGGGGACTTATTCCTACGAGCAGTACTTC. Amino acids: CASNNLIPRDRGTYSYEQYF.

The chain is built from TRBV19 and TRBJ2-7; 11 positions agree with TRBD2. There are 15 residues in the CDR3. Germline values: CDR1 LNHDA, CDR2 SQIVND (reference sequence). Trimming at V came to 5 bases and at J to 3 bases, leaving 6 bases not matched to a gene. For the CDR3, the DNA is TGTGCCAGTAGTTTCACAGGACTAGCGGGCTACGAGCAGTACTTC. Protein sequence: CASSFTGLAGYEQYF.

Here the CDR3 DNA reads TGTGCCAGCAGACCTAGCGGGGGGATCTACAATGAGCAGTTCTTC. This encodes CASRPSGGIYNEQFF. The V gene is TRBV6-6, the J gene TRBJ2-1, with 11 bases that match TRBD2. The CDR3 runs to 15 residues. Losses at the gene ends were 6 bases for V and 3 bases for J; bases not matched to a gene: 4. The germline gives CDR1 MNHNY, CDR2 SVGAGI (reference sequence).

There are a few counts of this clone. V is TRBV9 and J is TRBJ2-1; tentatively, D is TRBD2 (6 bases). This CDR3 comprises 15 residues. The V gene lost 0 bases and the J gene lost 8 bases, with 15 bases spanning the gap. The germline CDR1 and CDR2 sequences are SGDLS and YYNGEE. CDR3 loop: CASSVGPRRGDEQFF. The CDR3 DNA follows: TGTGCCAGCAGCGTAGGTCCTAGGAGGGGTGATGAGCAGTTCTTC.

The CDR3 is CASSPLANGETQYF. The CDR3 nucleotides are TGTGCCAGCAGTCCCCTAGCGAACGGGGAGACCCAGTACTTC. V usage is TRBV6-2 or TRBV6-3 and J usage is TRBJ2-5; D is possibly TRBD2 (6 bases). Germline CDR1 and CDR2: MNHEY and SVGEGT. V lost 5 bases and J lost 5, with 15 bases in between. This CDR3 is 14 amino acids long.

The gene calls are TRBV28 and TRBJ2-7; D unclear. Trimming removed 2 bases from V and 6 bases from J, with 8 bases in between. From germline, CDR1 is MDHEN and CDR2 SYDVKM. The CDR3 extends over 12 amino acids. Here the CDR3 reads CASSLGESEQYF. CDR3 nucleotides: TGTGCCAGCAGTTTAGGAGAATCCGAGCAGTACTTC.

This chain joins TRBV2 and TRBJ2-3; 7 nucleotides match TRBD1. V was clipped by 4 bases and J by 1 base; unmatched bases: 2. Germline V gene sequence: CDR1 SNHLY, CDR2 FYNNEI. CDR3 length: 14 amino acids. Written as DNA, the CDR3 is TGTGCCAGCAGTGGACAGGGAGGCACAGATACGCAGTATTTT. Amino acids: CASSGQGGTDTQYF.

The chain employs TRBV3-1 (or the pseudogene TRBV3-2) and TRBJ1-1, with D unresolved. The ends were cut back, 1 base at V and 2 bases at J, with 8 bases in the middle. The CDR3 is made up of 14 amino acids. Germline loops: CDR1 LGHDT, CDR2 YNNKEL (reference sequence). The CDR3 DNA follows: TGTGCCAGCAGCCAAGGTAGACAAAACACTGAAGCTTTCTTT. Translating it yields CASSQGRQNTEAFF.

This chain uses TRBV18 with TRBJ1-1; no firm D call. This CDR3 region has 12 residues. V dropped 3 bases and J dropped 2 bases, with 4 bases sitting between them. The germline V gene has CDR1 KGHSH and CDR2 LQKENI. The CDR3 coding sequence is TGTGCCAGCTCACCCATCAACACTGAAGCTTTCTTT. It yields the protein CASSPINTEAFF.

The chain employs TRBV7-2 and TRBJ2-7; no firm D call. CDR3 size: 15 residues. V was trimmed by 1 base and J by 2 bases, leaving 12 bases between them. Germline V gene lookup returns CDR1 SGHTA and CDR2 FQGNSA. The CDR3 coding sequence is TGTGCCAGCAGCTTAGTGCAGGCTCCTACCTACGAGCAGTACTTC. Protein product: CASSLVQAPTYEQYF.

The CDR3 reads CASSIPGLGPQHF. In nucleotides, the CDR3 is TGTGCCAGTAGTATTCCGGGTTTGGGGCCCCAGCATTTT. The chain employs TRBV19 and TRBJ1-5; D call uncertain. Trimming removed 3 bases at V and 9 bases at J, with 12 bases between. There are 13 residues in the CDR3. From germline, CDR1 is LNHDA and CDR2 SQIVND (reference sequence).

V gene TRBV5-6 combines with J gene TRBJ1-2, with 7 nucleotides matching TRBD1. The CDR3 is 16 residues long. V lost 2 bases and J lost 7; bases outside the gene matches: 14. Germline loops: CDR1 SGHDT, CDR2 YYEEEE. The DNA for the CDR3 is TGTGCCAGCAGCTTCGCCGGTGGCAGGGGGGAAGGTGGCTACACCTTC. This sequence encodes CASSFAGGRGEGGYTF.

This clone was recorded a few times. The V call is TRBV11-2, the J call TRBJ2-1; 12 bases fit TRBD2. This CDR3 has 16 residues. Germline-derived CDR1 and CDR2 are SGHAT and FQNNGV. The V and J ends lost 1 base and 8 bases, in that order; junction bases with no gene match: 6. CDR3 in DNA: TGTGCCAGCAGCTTAGGGCTAGCGGGAGGGACCGATGAGCAGTTCTTC. As protein: CASSLGLAGGTDEQFF.

The genes are TRBV6-2 or TRBV6-3 and TRBJ2-2; D perhaps matches TRBD2 (7 bases). V lost 6 bases and J 4 bases, leaving 18 bases between the germline ends. The CDR3 is 16 residues long. Germline CDR1 reads MNHEY; CDR2 reads SVGEGT. CDR3 sequence reads: CASSSPPRGPTGELFF. In DNA form, the CDR3 reads TGTGCCAGCAGCTCCCCCCCGCGGGGGCCCACCGGGGAGCTGTTTTTT.

The chain links TRBV6-2 or TRBV6-3 to TRBJ2-7, with 12 bases lining up with TRBD2. Germline lookup yields CDR1 MNHEY and CDR2 SVGEGT. Unmatched junction bases numbered 8, after V lost 2 bases and J lost 9 bases. This CDR3 has 15 amino acids. CDR3 in amino acids: CASSYQLAGGPRQYF. In DNA form, the CDR3 reads TGTGCCAGCAGTTACCAGCTAGCGGGAGGGCCGAGGCAGTACTTC.

The chain joins TRBV27 to TRBJ2-3, with D possibly matching TRBD1 (6 bases). From germline, CDR1 is MNHEY and CDR2 SMNVEV (reference sequence). CDR3 length: 16 amino acids. The germline V and J ends were trimmed by 5 bases and 1 base, with 16 bases remaining between them. The CDR3 spells CASSPITGLGTDTQYF. The CDR3 coding sequence is TGTGCCAGCAGTCCAATAACAGGGCTGGGCACAGATACGCAGTATTTT.